What follows describes a single T cell receptor beta chain. Its antigen is not identified. The same CDR3 also results from other DNA sequences found in this sample. V was shortened by 0 bases and J by 0 bases, with 6 bases between the two germline ends. CDR1 is PRHDT, CDR2 FYEKMQ, per germline (reference sequence). The CDR3 is 14 amino acids. This table comes from immunoSEQ multiplex PCR, and its TCRdb copy is limited to in-frame clones, with some not included. The data show over 20,000 clones, with around 90% seen just once and roughly 1% held by the top ten. The data stem from a study of T cells in narcolepsy. The study, taken as a whole, reports: Autoreactive clonotypes reportedly recurred in blood of same and different patients, not controls. Autoreactive clone sequences were missing from some blood memory CD4+ repertoires.

The sequence was obtained from a human donor with narcolepsy. The material sequenced was CD45RA- memory CD4+ T cells from PBMCs. The chain employs TRBV13 and TRBJ2-7; no reliable D call. CDR3 nucleotides: TGTGCCAGCAGCTTAGGTGGCGACTCCTACGAGCAGTACTTC. Amino acids: CASSLGGDSYEQYF. Variable domain in full (rest from reference TRBV13 and TRBJ2-7): AAGVIQSPRHLIKEKRETATLKCYPIPRHDTVYWYQQGPGQDPQFLISFYEKMQSDKGSIPDRFSAQQFSDYHSELNMSSLELGDSALYFCASSLGGDSYEQYFGPGTRLTVT.